This T cell receptor (beta chain) appears in the sequencing data of a study of tumor-infiltrating lymphocytes in glioblastoma multiforme. TCR beta libraries were built from RNA through three nested multiplex PCR rounds using modified ARM-PCR. Unique molecular identifiers were not described for the libraries. TCRdb used MiXCR to reprocess the multiplex PCR reads, holding one entry per CDR3 protein. The sample includes about 15,000 distinct CDR3 sequences, 55% to 75% of them seen just once. The CDR3 spans 13 residues. In germline, CDR1 is LGHNA, CDR2 YNFKEQ. Trimming left V 0 bases short and J 3 bases short, with 6 bases between. Study-level results: TCR plus mutation findings rest on a single glioblastoma patient. Clone frequencies may be distorted by unequal TCR transcripts per cell.

Details on this clonotype: Its target is unknown.

The source of this sequence is a male donor with glioblastoma. The chain is built from TRBV4-2 and TRBJ2-7; D gene ambiguous. Input material: brain tumor tissue. In nucleotides, the CDR3 is TGTGCCAGCAGCCAAGAAGTAGTCTACGAGCAGTACTTC. Its translation is CASSQEVVYEQYF.